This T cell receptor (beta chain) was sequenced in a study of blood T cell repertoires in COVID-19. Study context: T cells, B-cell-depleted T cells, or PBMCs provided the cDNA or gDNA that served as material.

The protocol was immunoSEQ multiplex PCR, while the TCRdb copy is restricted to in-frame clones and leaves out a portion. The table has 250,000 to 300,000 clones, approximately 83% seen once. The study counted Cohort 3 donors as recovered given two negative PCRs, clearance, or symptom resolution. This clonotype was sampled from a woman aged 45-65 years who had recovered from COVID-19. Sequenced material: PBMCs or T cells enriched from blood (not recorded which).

The CDR3: CASSEVSREAGTQYF. The CDR3 nucleotides read TGTGCCAGCAGTGAAGTCTCGCGGGAGGCGGGGACCCAGTACTTC. The V and J genes are TRBV2 and TRBJ2-5, with TRBD2 matching over 8 bases. CDR1 is SNHLY and CDR2 is FYNNEI in the germline V gene. Losses at the gene ends were 1 base for V and 7 bases for J; bases not matched to a gene: 8. The CDR3 has 15 amino acids.